This record looks at one T cell receptor (beta chain) sequence and its context. The protocol was immunoSEQ multiplex PCR, while the TCRdb copy is restricted to in-frame clones and leaves out a portion. The table records 130,000 or so clones, 90% to 98% of them present only once. J gave up 8 bases and V 1 base, and 11 bases lay outside the gene matches. CDR3 size: 16 residues. CDR1 and CDR2 (germline): LGHNA, YNFKEQ. These data originate in a study of T cell changes during pregnancy in multiple sclerosis. This specimen was peripheral blood, taken after pregnancy. This chain uses TRBV4-2 with TRBJ2-1; 7 bases map to TRBD1. This TCR came from a female donor with multiple sclerosis, enrolled in a pregnancy study. The CDR3, as DNA: TGTGCCAGCAGCCAAGGCGGAGGACAGGCTTTGGATGAGCAGTTCTTC. Its protein product is CASSQGGGQALDEQFF.